One and the same sample provided the 25 T cell receptor beta chains below, sequenced in a study of T cells in Graves' hyperthyroidism and ophthalmopathy. Template material for amplifying TCR beta CDR3 regions consisted of RNA transcripts. During a first-round RT-PCR of the TCR CDR3, the HTBI primer set was used. TCRdb independently ran MiXCR on the multiplex PCR reads; one entry per CDR3 protein. Altogether some 500,000 distinct CDR3 sequences are present, about an eighth being singletons, with the ten largest covering about a sixth. The sequenced sample was blood. These receptors all come from a woman between 18 and 29 years old with Graves' hyperthyroidism.

This clonotype was counted between two and nine times. This chain joins TRBV5-1 and TRBJ2-3; the match to TRBD2 covers 8 bases. Trimming cost V 1 base and J 4 bases; bases outside gene matches: 11. Germline CDR1 reads SGHRS; CDR2 reads YFSETQ. The CDR3 length is 17 residues. The CDR3 reads CASSLYPGSGSADTQYF. The CDR3 DNA follows: TGCGCCAGCAGCTTGTATCCCGGGAGCGGGAGCGCAGATACGCAGTATTTT.

This clonotype was counted at least ten times. This chain links TRBV30 with TRBJ2-7; 14 positions agree with TRBD2. J was trimmed by 3 bases and V by 3 bases; bases with no gene match: 16. The germline CDR1 and CDR2 sequences are GTSNPN and SVGIG (reference sequence). This CDR3 is built from 19 residues. The CDR3 reads CAWRDRGEGLAGAFYEQYF. Here the CDR3 DNA reads TGTGCCTGGAGAGACAGGGGAGAGGGACTAGCGGGAGCGTTCTACGAGCAGTACTTC. Full variable domain (rest looked up from reference TRBV30 and TRBJ2-7): SQTIHQWPATLVQPVGSPLSLECTVEGTSNPNLYWYRQAAGRGLQLLFYSVGIGQISSEVPQNLSASRPQDRQFILSSKKLLLSDSGFYLCAWRDRGEGLAGAFYEQYFGPGTRLTVT.

This clonotype has ten or more counts. The V and J genes are TRBV3-1 and TRBJ1-2; D gene uncertain. This CDR3 region has 15 residues. The V end was cut by 2 bases, the J end by 4 bases, with 14 bases between. Germline V lookup: CDR1 LGHDT, CDR2 YNNKEL (reference sequence). Here the CDR3 reads CASSQSSTASYGYTF. The CDR3 coding sequence is TGTGCCAGCAGCCAATCTTCGACGGCTAGCTATGGCTACACCTTC.

This clonotype was recorded at least ten times. The chain recombines TRBV12-3 or TRBV12-4 with TRBJ2-1; 12 bases are a match to TRBD2. V lost 8 bases to trimming and J lost 8 bases; unmatched junction nucleotides: 7. The CDR3 is made up of 14 amino acids. The CDR3 spells CASAGLAGMDEQFF. The CDR3 DNA reads as TGTGCCAGCGCTGGACTAGCGGGAATGGATGAGCAGTTCTTC.

This clonotype came up many times. This chain joins TRBV9 and TRBJ2-3; TRBD1 matches 9 bases. In germline, CDR1 is SGDLS, CDR2 YYNGEE. V lost 3 bases to trimming and J lost 2 bases; unmatched junction nucleotides: 10. CDR3 length equals 17 residues. CDR3 sequence: CASSGQGTGSHTDTQYF. The CDR3 DNA follows: TGTGCCAGCAGCGGACAGGGGACAGGGTCTCACACAGATACGCAGTATTTT.

This clonotype was seen only a few times. The chain links TRBV20-1 to TRBJ2-1; 8 bases are a match to TRBD2. Per the germline V gene, CDR1 is DFQATT and CDR2 is SNEGSKA (reference sequence). This CDR3 region has 13 residues. With V trimmed by 6 bases and J by 5 bases, 6 bases remained unmatched. The CDR3 region has the DNA TGCAGTGCCGATAGCGGGGAGAACAATGAGCAGTTCTTC. Its translation is CSADSGENNEQFF.

There are a few counts of this clonotype. This rearrangement joins TRBV7-9 to TRBJ1-2; maybe TRBD1 (6 bases). V dropped 5 bases and J dropped 7 bases, with 17 bases sitting between them. Germline V gives CDR1 SEHNR, CDR2 FQNEAQ (reference sequence). This CDR3 is 14 amino acids long. The CDR3 DNA reads TGTGCCAGCAGCCCCTGGCAGGGGCTGGGTGGCTACACCTTC. This encodes CASSPWQGLGGYTF. The full variable domain, with the rest looked up from reference TRBV7-9 and TRBJ1-2, is DTGVSQNPRHKITKRGQNVTFRCDPISEHNRLYWYRQTLGQGPEFLTYFQNEAQLEKSRLLSDRFSAERPKGSFSTLEIQRTEQGDSAMYLCASSPWQGLGGYTFGSGTRLTVV.

The sample holds many counts of this clonotype. The chain has TRBV12-3 or TRBV12-4 and TRBJ1-2, with 9 bases that match TRBD1. This CDR3 spans 14 amino acids. The V and J ends lost 7 bases and 2 bases, in that order; junction bases with no gene match: 5. The CDR3: CASIHRGQNYGYTF. The CDR3 DNA reads TGTGCCAGCATCCACAGGGGGCAGAACTATGGCTACACCTTC.

At least ten counts were recorded for this clonotype. This rearrangement joins TRBV12-3 or TRBV12-4 to TRBJ2-7, with 8 bases identical to TRBD1. V shed 3 bases and J 7 bases; nucleotides not matched to a gene: 5. There are 13 residues in the CDR3. For the CDR3, the DNA is TGTGCCAGCAGTTTGGGGACAGGCCGGGAGCAGTACTTC. The encoded protein is CASSLGTGREQYF.

This clonotype appeared many times. The V gene is TRBV6-2 or TRBV6-3, the J gene TRBJ2-7; 7 bases match TRBD2. CDR3 length equals 15 residues. The V gene end was trimmed by 5 bases and the J gene end by 2 bases; junction bases not matched to a gene: 9. Germline lookup yields CDR1 MNHEY and CDR2 SVGEGT. The CDR3 loop reads CASSPGRAETYEQYV. The CDR3 nucleotides read TGTGCCAGCAGTCCTGGGAGGGCCGAAACCTACGAGCAGTACGTC.

At least ten counts were recorded for this clonotype. The chain couples TRBV7-9 to TRBJ1-2; 8 bases agree with TRBD1. The J segment lost 4 bases and the V segment lost 5 bases, leaving 3 bases of the junction unmatched. This CDR3 has 13 residues. Germline V lookup: CDR1 SEHNR, CDR2 FQNEAQ (reference sequence). CDR3 in DNA: TGTGCCAGCAGCGGACAGGGAAGCTATGGCTACACCTTC. Residues: CASSGQGSYGYTF.

This clonotype was detected a few times. V and J are TRBV19 and TRBJ2-7; D not certain. Germline values: CDR1 LNHDA, CDR2 SQIVND (reference sequence). The CDR3 has 13 amino acids. The V end lost 5 bases, the J end lost 9 bases, and 17 bases lay between the germline ends. CDR3 sequence: CASSPQPELWQYF. CDR3 DNA: TGTGCCAGTAGTCCACAGCCGGAACTATGGCAGTACTTC.

This clonotype has at least ten counts. DNA of the CDR3: TGTGCCAGCAGCGTAGGAGTGCCAGATACGCAGTATTTT. Its translation: CASSVGVPDTQYF. The J gene is TRBJ2-3, the V gene TRBV9; no reliable D call. The germline V and J ends were trimmed by 0 bases and 4 bases, with 6 bases remaining between them. CDR1 is SGDLS, CDR2 YYNGEE, per germline. This CDR3 has 13 amino acids.

This clonotype was picked up many times. This chain joins TRBV11-2 and TRBJ2-5; 10 bases map to TRBD2. CDR3 size: 16 residues. The trim removed 5 bases at V and 1 base at J, leaving 7 bases unmatched. CDR1 is SGHAT, CDR2 FQNNGV, per germline. This CDR3 is CASSPLLAGFQETQYF. As DNA, the CDR3 is TGTGCCAGCAGCCCACTACTAGCGGGATTCCAAGAGACCCAGTACTTC.

This clonotype was detected a few times. The chain couples TRBV9 to TRBJ2-1; D is perhaps TRBD2 (5 bases). Germline lookup yields CDR1 SGDLS and CDR2 YYNGEE. The CDR3 contains 15 residues. V was cut by 0 bases and J by 6 bases, with 13 bases left in between. The CDR3 spells CASSVDGVRGNEQFF. The CDR3 nucleotides are TGTGCCAGCAGCGTAGATGGTGTTCGGGGCAATGAGCAGTTCTTC. The whole variable domain, remainder taken from reference TRBV9 and TRBJ2-1, is DSGVTQTPKHLITATGQRVTLRCSPRSGDLSVYWYQQSLDQGLQFLIQYYNGEERAKGNILERFSAQQFPDLHSELNLSSLELGDSALYFCASSVDGVRGNEQFFGPGTRLTVL.

At least ten counts were recorded for this clonotype. The rearrangement joins TRBV2 to TRBJ2-1; D is unresolved. Trimming cost V 6 bases and J 10 bases, with 22 bases left between them. CDR3 length equals 15 residues. CDR1 is SNHLY, CDR2 FYNNEI, per germline. CDR3 nucleotides: TGTGCCAGCAGGCGACTGACGGACCGATCGGAGGAGCAGTTCTTC. This encodes CASRRLTDRSEEQFF.

This clonotype was observed many times. This chain connects TRBV11-3 to TRBJ2-1; D gene unclear. This CDR3 has 19 amino acids. Trimming cost V 4 bases and J 7 bases, with 29 bases left between them. Germline assignment: CDR1 SGHNT and CDR2 YENEEA. DNA for the CDR3: TGTGCCAGCAGCTCCTCGAAAATAGGTGAGAGAAGAAGAGATAATGAGCAGTTCTTC. This gives the protein CASSSSKIGERRRDNEQFF.

This clonotype was observed many times. The CDR3 is CATSSGRHTGELFF. The DNA for the CDR3 is TGTGCCACCAGTAGCGGGAGACACACCGGGGAGCTGTTTTTT. This chain connects TRBV24-1 to TRBJ2-2; the match to TRBD2 covers 8 bases. J gave up 3 bases and V 6 bases, and 2 bases lay outside the gene matches. There are 14 residues in the CDR3. Germline V lookup: CDR1 KGHDR, CDR2 SFDVKD.

The chain has TRBV4-2 and TRBJ2-1; TRBD2 aligns across 13 bases. This CDR3 has 18 amino acids. Germline loops: CDR1 LGHNA, CDR2 YNFKEQ. Unmatched junction bases numbered 12, after V lost 3 bases and J lost 7 bases. The CDR3 nucleotides read TGTGCCAGCAGCCATGATGACCGGACTAGCGGGAGAGGGAATGAGCAGTTCTTC. Its protein product is CASSHDDRTSGRGNEQFF.

The chain has TRBV10-3 and TRBJ1-2; D gene ambiguous. Trimming removed 4 bases at V and 8 bases at J, with 8 bases between. CDR1 and CDR2 (germline): ENHRY, SYGVKD. The CDR3 spans 11 residues. CDR3 amino acids: CAISAERGYTF. The CDR3 coding sequence is TGTGCCATCAGTGCCGAGAGAGGCTACACCTTC.

At least ten counts were recorded for this clonotype. The rearrangement links TRBV5-1 to TRBJ2-1, with D perhaps matching TRBD1 (5 bases). The V end lost 4 bases, the J end lost 5 bases, and 16 bases lay between the germline ends. This CDR3 comprises 15 residues. Germline lookup yields CDR1 SGHRS and CDR2 YFSETQ. The CDR3 DNA sequence: TGCGCCAGCAGCCCCGTTCAGGGTGGGAACAATGAGCAGTTCTTC. This codes for CASSPVQGGNNEQFF.

This clonotype has at least ten counts. The CDR3 reads CASRNEDRQTEAFF. CDR3 DNA: TGTGCCAGCAGAAACGAAGACAGGCAGACTGAAGCTTTCTTT. This chain uses TRBV12-3 or TRBV12-4 with TRBJ1-1; possibly TRBD1 for D (6 bases). The CDR3 totals 14 residues. Trimming took 6 bases from V and 5 from J, leaving 16 bases between them.

This clonotype has a handful of counts. This chain connects TRBV7-9 to TRBJ2-1, with 10 bases aligning to TRBD1. Losses at the gene ends were 11 bases for V and 4 bases for J; bases not matched to a gene: 8. CDR3 length: 14 residues. The germline CDR1 and CDR2 sequences are SEHNR and FQNEAQ (reference sequence). The CDR3 spells CAGDRDRGYNEQFF. The CDR3 nucleotides read TGTGCCGGAGACCGGGACAGGGGTTACAATGAGCAGTTCTTC. Together with reference TRBV7-9 and TRBJ2-1, the CDR3 gives the full variable domain: DTGVSQNPRHKITKRGQNVTFRCDPISEHNRLYWYRQTLGQGPEFLTYFQNEAQLEKSRLLSDRFSAERPKGSFSTLEIQRTEQGDSAMYLCAGDRDRGYNEQFFGPGTRLTVL.

This clonotype showed up many times. J is TRBJ2-5 and V is TRBV5-1; 8 bases map to TRBD2. The CDR3 has 15 residues. J was trimmed by 4 bases and V by 3 bases; bases with no gene match: 8. Germline V lookup: CDR1 SGHRS, CDR2 YFSETQ. The CDR3 sequence is CASSYSGMEGETQYF. DNA of the CDR3: TGCGCCAGCAGCTATAGCGGGATGGAGGGAGAGACCCAGTACTTC.

Ten or more counts support this clonotype. The chain recombines TRBV12-3 or TRBV12-4 with TRBJ1-1, with no clear D. V lost 0 bases and J lost 1, with 6 bases in between. The CDR3 length is 14 residues. The CDR3: CASSLAPGNTEAFF. CDR3 nucleotide sequence: TGTGCCAGCAGTTTAGCGCCTGGGAACACTGAAGCTTTCTTT.